A selection of T cell receptor beta chains follows, all from one sample in a study of shared clonotypes between healthy human individuals. Assay: immunoSEQ multiplex PCR; the TCRdb copy retains only in-frame clones and omits some. Of millions of clones listed, 85% to 95% were seen once; the top ten hold about 0.13%. Sequencing input: naive CD4+ T cells sorted from blood. Every receptor here comes from a man aged 18 to 30 in good health. Both conserved end residues are part of each CDR3. The D gene is left open where the match is weak. Expanded clones get a size class; other rows say once, few or many, or leave the size out.

d_call: -; j_call: TRBJ1-1; v_call: TRBV28; clone_size: -; cdr3_aa: CASSPSLGQVATEAFF; cdr3_nt: TGTGCCAGCAGCCCTTCGCTTGGGCAAGTCGCCACTGAAGCTTTCTTT
d_call: TRBD2; j_call: TRBJ2-2; v_call: TRBV6-5; clone_size: -; cdr3_aa: CASRIAGPNTGELFF; cdr3_nt: TGTGCCAGCAGAATAGCGGGGCCGAACACCGGGGAGCTGTTTTTT
d_call: -; j_call: TRBJ1-2; v_call: TRBV10-3; clone_size: -; cdr3_aa: CAISESRYYGYTF; cdr3_nt: TGTGCCATCAGTGAGTCCAGGTACTATGGCTACACCTTC
d_call: -; j_call: TRBJ2-3; v_call: TRBV4-3; clone_size: -; cdr3_aa: CASSQLQTDTQYF; cdr3_nt: TGCGCCAGCAGCCAACTTCAAACAGATACGCAGTATTTT
d_call: -; j_call: TRBJ2-7; v_call: TRBV5-6; clone_size: -; cdr3_aa: CASSLVAYEQYF; cdr3_nt: TGTGCCAGCAGCTTGGTGGCCTACGAGCAGTACTTC
d_call: -; j_call: TRBJ2-5; v_call: TRBV6-5; clone_size: -; cdr3_aa: CASRRGPPRETQYF; cdr3_nt: TGTGCCAGCAGACGGGGACCACCGCGAGAGACCCAGTACTTC
d_call: -; j_call: TRBJ2-3; v_call: TRBV2; clone_size: -; cdr3_aa: CASSEAVAFSTDTQYF; cdr3_nt: TGTGCCAGCAGTGAAGCGGTAGCTTTTAGCACAGATACGCAGTATTTT
d_call: -; j_call: TRBJ2-1; v_call: TRBV18; clone_size: -; cdr3_aa: CASSPGLSTYNEQFF; cdr3_nt: TGTGCCAGCTCACCCGGACTATCTACCTACAATGAGCAGTTCTTC
d_call: -; j_call: TRBJ2-7; v_call: TRBV5-1; clone_size: -; cdr3_aa: CASSLEGNSYEQYF; cdr3_nt: TGCGCCAGCAGCTTGGAAGGGAACTCCTACGAGCAGTACTTC
d_call: -; j_call: TRBJ2-2; v_call: TRBV7-9; clone_size: -; cdr3_aa: CASSLMSPGELFF; cdr3_nt: TGTGCCAGCAGCTTAATGTCCCCCGGGGAGCTGTTTTTT
d_call: TRBD1; j_call: TRBJ1-2; v_call: TRBV6-5; clone_size: -; cdr3_aa: CASLPGQLHLHGYTF; cdr3_nt: TGTGCCAGTCTCCCGGGACAGCTACACCTCCATGGCTACACCTTC
d_call: TRBD1; j_call: TRBJ1-6; v_call: TRBV7-2; clone_size: -; cdr3_aa: CATQKAGTVYNSPLHF; cdr3_nt: TGTGCCACCCAAAAGGCCGGGACAGTCTATAATTCACCCCTCCACTTT
d_call: -; j_call: TRBJ1-2; v_call: TRBV2; clone_size: -; cdr3_aa: CASRAAGVYGYTF; cdr3_nt: TGTGCCAGCAGGGCTGCCGGGGTCTATGGCTACACCTTC
d_call: -; j_call: TRBJ2-1; v_call: TRBV6-1; clone_size: -; cdr3_aa: CASTGYNEQFF; cdr3_nt: TGTGCCAGCACTGGGTACAATGAGCAGTTCTTC
d_call: TRBD1; j_call: TRBJ2-7; v_call: TRBV7-2; clone_size: once; cdr3_aa: CASSQPGQTYEQYF; cdr3_nt: TGTGCCAGCAGCCAACCGGGACAGACCTACGAGCAGTACTTC
d_call: -; j_call: TRBJ2-1; v_call: TRBV2; clone_size: -; cdr3_aa: CASTRTVYNEQFF; cdr3_nt: TGTGCCAGCACCAGGACTGTCTACAATGAGCAGTTCTTC
d_call: -; j_call: TRBJ2-5; v_call: TRBV7-2; clone_size: -; cdr3_aa: CASSLARGGETQYF; cdr3_nt: TGTGCCAGCAGCTTAGCCCGTGGTGGAGAGACCCAGTACTTC
d_call: -; j_call: TRBJ2-5; v_call: TRBV10-2; clone_size: -; cdr3_aa: CAINPPNPRSVRETQYF; cdr3_nt: TGCGCCATCAACCCCCCCAACCCGAGGAGTGTGAGGGAGACCCAGTACTTC
d_call: TRBD2; j_call: TRBJ2-7; v_call: TRBV5-6; clone_size: -; cdr3_aa: CASSLLASGIYEQYF; cdr3_nt: TGTGCCAGCAGCTTGTTGGCTAGCGGGATCTACGAGCAGTACTTC
d_call: -; j_call: TRBJ1-1; v_call: TRBV5-6; clone_size: -; cdr3_aa: CASSRPGGNTEAFF; cdr3_nt: TGTGCCAGCAGCCGGCCCGGAGGGAACACTGAAGCTTTCTTT
d_call: TRBD2; j_call: TRBJ2-1; v_call: TRBV19; clone_size: -; cdr3_aa: CASSQGLAGFNEQFF; cdr3_nt: TGTGCCAGTAGTCAGGGACTAGCGGGGTTCAATGAGCAGTTCTTC
d_call: -; j_call: TRBJ1-2; v_call: TRBV5-4; clone_size: -; cdr3_aa: CASSPPRGEDYGYTF; cdr3_nt: TGTGCCAGCAGCCCGCCGAGGGGGGAGGACTATGGCTACACCTTC
d_call: -; j_call: TRBJ1-5; v_call: TRBV5-5; clone_size: -; cdr3_aa: CASSHEGRSNQPQHF; cdr3_nt: TGTGCCAGCAGCCACGAGGGACGGAGCAATCAGCCCCAGCATTTT
d_call: -; j_call: TRBJ2-1; v_call: TRBV30; clone_size: -; cdr3_aa: CAWTQSNEQFF; cdr3_nt: TGTGCCTGGACCCAGTCCAATGAGCAGTTCTTC
d_call: TRBD2; j_call: TRBJ2-2; v_call: TRBV4-3; clone_size: -; cdr3_aa: CASSQAPGLANTGELFF; cdr3_nt: TGCGCCAGCAGCCAAGCTCCGGGACTAGCGAACACCGGGGAGCTGTTTTTT
d_call: TRBD1; j_call: TRBJ1-5; v_call: TRBV28; clone_size: -; cdr3_aa: CATRQGINQPQHF; cdr3_nt: TGTGCCACCAGACAGGGGATCAATCAGCCCCAGCATTTT
d_call: TRBD1; j_call: TRBJ2-1; v_call: TRBV18; clone_size: few; cdr3_aa: CASSRTGIQYNEQFF; cdr3_nt: TGTGCCAGCTCAAGGACAGGGATTCAGTACAATGAGCAGTTCTTC
d_call: TRBD2; j_call: TRBJ2-1; v_call: TRBV10-3; clone_size: once; cdr3_aa: CAASSGRVKFF; cdr3_nt: TGTGCCGCCTCTAGCGGGAGGGTGAAGTTCTTC
d_call: TRBD2; j_call: TRBJ2-5; v_call: TRBV28; clone_size: once; cdr3_aa: CASSKAGGQETQYF; cdr3_nt: TGTGCCAGCAGTAAAGCGGGGGGCCAAGAGACCCAGTACTTC
d_call: TRBD2; j_call: TRBJ2-7; v_call: TRBV13; clone_size: -; cdr3_aa: CASSLRASGGEQYF; cdr3_nt: TGTGCCAGCAGCTTACGGGCTAGCGGGGGTGAGCAGTACTTC
d_call: -; j_call: TRBJ1-2; v_call: TRBV29-1; clone_size: -; cdr3_aa: CSVVPLNYGYTF; cdr3_nt: TGCAGCGTCGTACCGCTTAACTATGGCTACACCTTC
d_call: -; j_call: TRBJ1-2; v_call: TRBV6-1; clone_size: -; cdr3_aa: CASSEGAAGGAGHGYTF; cdr3_nt: TGTGCCAGCAGTGAAGGGGCCGCGGGGGGCGCTGGACATGGCTACACCTTC
d_call: -; j_call: TRBJ1-6; v_call: TRBV11-3; clone_size: once; cdr3_aa: CASSKGGDSPLHF; cdr3_nt: TGTGCCAGCAGCAAAGGGGGAGATTCACCCCTCCACTTT
d_call: -; j_call: TRBJ1-5; v_call: TRBV25-1; clone_size: -; cdr3_aa: CASSEFNQPQHF; cdr3_nt: TGTGCCAGCAGTGAATTTAATCAGCCCCAGCATTTT
d_call: -; j_call: TRBJ2-3; v_call: TRBV10-3; clone_size: -; cdr3_aa: CAISVYGTSDSTDTQYF; cdr3_nt: TGTGCCATCAGTGTTTACGGGACTTCGGATAGCACAGATACGCAGTATTTT
d_call: TRBD2; j_call: TRBJ2-1; v_call: TRBV10-1; clone_size: -; cdr3_aa: CASSESLSGGYNEQFF; cdr3_nt: TGCGCCAGCAGTGAGTCACTAAGCGGGGGGTACAATGAGCAGTTCTTC
d_call: TRBD1; j_call: TRBJ1-2; v_call: TRBV2; clone_size: -; cdr3_aa: CASSDSGQGRHRAYGYTF; cdr3_nt: TGTGCCAGCAGTGATTCGGGACAGGGGCGCCACCGTGCTTATGGCTACACCTTC
d_call: -; j_call: TRBJ1-2; v_call: TRBV6-5; clone_size: -; cdr3_aa: CASSYRVFDGYTF; cdr3_nt: TGTGCCAGCAGTTATAGGGTTTTTGATGGCTACACCTTC
d_call: -; j_call: TRBJ2-5; v_call: TRBV30; clone_size: -; cdr3_aa: CAWSVGDTQVTQYF; cdr3_nt: TGTGCCTGGAGTGTAGGGGACACCCAAGTGACCCAGTACTTC
d_call: -; j_call: TRBJ1-5; v_call: TRBV19; clone_size: -; cdr3_aa: CASSIVWDYSNQPQHF; cdr3_nt: TGTGCCAGTAGTATAGTTTGGGATTATAGCAATCAGCCCCAGCATTTT
d_call: -; j_call: TRBJ1-2; v_call: TRBV5-1; clone_size: once; cdr3_aa: CASSPRADLDGYTF; cdr3_nt: TGCGCCAGCAGCCCGAGGGCAGATTTGGATGGCTACACCTTC
d_call: TRBD1; j_call: TRBJ1-3; v_call: TRBV10-3; clone_size: -; cdr3_aa: CAISELGTAGNTIYF; cdr3_nt: TGTGCCATCAGTGAGCTTGGGACAGCCGGAAACACCATATATTTT
d_call: TRBD1; j_call: TRBJ2-7; v_call: TRBV30; clone_size: -; cdr3_aa: CAWRNLTGAEQYF; cdr3_nt: TGTGCCTGGAGGAACCTAACAGGGGCAGAGCAGTACTTC
d_call: TRBD2; j_call: TRBJ2-1; v_call: TRBV7-2; clone_size: -; cdr3_aa: CASSLELAGYNEQFF; cdr3_nt: TGTGCCAGCAGCTTAGAACTAGCGGGTTACAATGAGCAGTTCTTC
d_call: -; j_call: TRBJ2-2; v_call: TRBV30; clone_size: few; cdr3_aa: CAWRGQNTGELFF; cdr3_nt: TGTGCCTGGAGGGGACAGAACACCGGGGAGCTGTTTTTT
d_call: -; j_call: TRBJ2-5; v_call: TRBV29-1; clone_size: once; cdr3_aa: CSATKAQETQYF; cdr3_nt: TGCAGCGCGACTAAGGCTCAAGAGACCCAGTACTTC
d_call: TRBD1; j_call: TRBJ1-6; v_call: TRBV30; clone_size: -; cdr3_aa: CAWSAGQSSYNSPLHF; cdr3_nt: TGTGCCTGGAGTGCGGGACAGAGCTCCTATAATTCACCCCTCCACTTT
d_call: -; j_call: TRBJ2-7; v_call: TRBV6-1; clone_size: -; cdr3_aa: CASTVEAYEQYF; cdr3_nt: TGTGCCAGCACCGTGGAGGCTTACGAGCAGTACTTC
d_call: -; j_call: TRBJ1-2; v_call: TRBV13; clone_size: -; cdr3_aa: CASSADIRSSGYTF; cdr3_nt: TGTGCCAGCAGCGCGGACATCCGGTCGTCGGGCTACACCTTC
d_call: TRBD2; j_call: TRBJ2-2; v_call: TRBV29-1; clone_size: -; cdr3_aa: CSASTGLAVTGELFF; cdr3_nt: TGCAGCGCTTCGACCGGACTAGCGGTCACCGGGGAGCTGTTTTTT
d_call: -; j_call: TRBJ1-3; v_call: TRBV2; clone_size: -; cdr3_aa: CASTPPRVNSGNTIYF; cdr3_nt: TGTGCCAGCACTCCCCCTCGGGTAAACTCTGGAAACACCATATATTTT